These T cell receptor beta chains were read from a single sample in a study of beta chain features in type 1 diabetes. Sequencing used immunoSEQ multiplex PCR; TCRdb keeps in-frame clones, though not all of them. The data contain about 340,000 clones, around 9.7% of them singletons. Source material: central memory CD4+ T cells from blood. The receptor set was obtained from a man aged 30-40 years with type 1 diabetes. CDR3s include the opening cysteine and the closing phenylalanine or tryptophan. A D gene is named only where the DNA matches it firmly. Clone size is stated in some rows and not others, as once, few, many or a class when expanded.

v_gene: TRBV6-5; j_gene: TRBJ2-5; abundance: -; d_gene: TRBD2; CDR3nt: TGTGCCAGCAGAGAACTAGCGGGGGGGCGGGAGACCCAGTACTTC; CDR3aa: CASRELAGGRETQYF
v_gene: TRBV5-1; j_gene: TRBJ2-3; abundance: -; d_gene: -; CDR3nt: TGCGCCAGCAGCTACAGGGTCGGGGATACGCAGTATTTT; CDR3aa: CASSYRVGDTQYF
v_gene: TRBV2; j_gene: TRBJ1-1; abundance: few; d_gene: -; CDR3nt: TGTGCCAGCATCCAGGACGCGAGGACTGAAGCTTTCTTT; CDR3aa: CASIQDARTEAFF
v_gene: TRBV10-3; j_gene: TRBJ2-2; abundance: many; d_gene: TRBD1; CDR3nt: TGTGCCATCAGTCGACAGGGGGAAGGCGGGGAGCTGTTTTTT; CDR3aa: CAISRQGEGGELFF
v_gene: TRBV10-3; j_gene: TRBJ2-7; abundance: few; d_gene: TRBD2; CDR3nt: TGTGCCTCGAGAGCGGGAGGTAGCTCCTACGAGCAGTACTTC; CDR3aa: CASRAGGSSYEQYF
v_gene: TRBV7-9; j_gene: TRBJ2-7; abundance: -; d_gene: -; CDR3nt: TGTGCCAGCAGCTTAGAGTCGGAGCAGTACTTC; CDR3aa: CASSLESEQYF
v_gene: TRBV7-9; j_gene: TRBJ1-4; abundance: -; d_gene: -; CDR3nt: TGTGCCAGCAGCCCAGGGACTACAACTAATGAAAAACTGTTTTTT; CDR3aa: CASSPGTTTNEKLFF
v_gene: TRBV9; j_gene: TRBJ2-3; abundance: few; d_gene: TRBD2; CDR3nt: TGTGCCAGCAGCGTTCTAGCGGGGGGAGTCACAGATACGCAGTATTTT; CDR3aa: CASSVLAGGVTDTQYF
v_gene: TRBV13; j_gene: TRBJ2-1; abundance: -; d_gene: -; CDR3nt: TGTGCCAGCAGCTTAGAGGGAAGAAGGGGCAATGAGCAGTTCTTC; CDR3aa: CASSLEGRRGNEQFF
v_gene: TRBV5-1; j_gene: TRBJ1-5; abundance: -; d_gene: -; CDR3nt: TGCGCCAGCAGCTTGGGGGGGGCGAGCGGCAATCAGCCCCAGCATTTT; CDR3aa: CASSLGGASGNQPQHF
v_gene: TRBV7-2; j_gene: TRBJ2-2; abundance: few; d_gene: TRBD2; CDR3nt: TGTGCCAGCAGCGCCGTTCGTCGGGGACTAGGAGCCGGGGAGCTGTTTTTT; CDR3aa: CASSAVRRGLGAGELFF
v_gene: TRBV7-2; j_gene: TRBJ2-3; abundance: -; d_gene: -; CDR3nt: TGTGCCAGCAGTTCCGAGGCAGATACGCAGTATTTT; CDR3aa: CASSSEADTQYF
v_gene: TRBV9; j_gene: TRBJ2-3; abundance: -; d_gene: -; CDR3nt: TGTGCCAGCAGCGTAACGGGGACAACTAGCACAGATACGCAGTATTTT; CDR3aa: CASSVTGTTSTDTQYF
v_gene: TRBV29-1; j_gene: TRBJ1-2; abundance: -; d_gene: TRBD1; CDR3nt: TGCAGCGTTGCCCCAGGGGGATTCACCTATGGCTACACCTTC; CDR3aa: CSVAPGGFTYGYTF
v_gene: TRBV12-5; j_gene: TRBJ1-2; abundance: -; d_gene: -; CDR3nt: TGTGCTAGTGGTTTGGACAGGGTTCCTGGCTACACCTTC; CDR3aa: CASGLDRVPGYTF